A selection of T cell receptor beta chains follows, all from one sample in a study of identical twins. TCRdb itself ran the 5' RACE reads through MiXCR, one entry per CDR3 protein. In the table there are about 340,000 distinct CDR3 sequences, 9% to 10% of which are singletons. Input material: naive T cells sorted from blood. The receptors stem from a woman aged 45-59 years in good health. The CDR3 runs from the conserved cysteine through the conserved F or W. D genes are given only for firm matches. The listing skips clone size in some rows; elsewhere it reads once, few, many or a size class.

clone size	V gene	D gene	J gene	CDR3 DNA	CDR3 protein
many	TRBV7-6	.	TRBJ1-5	TGTGCCAGCAGCCCGGTAAATCAGCCCCAGCATTTT	CASSPVNQPQHF
.	TRBV28	.	TRBJ2-3	TGCACTTCGGCCGCAACAGATACGCAGTATTTT	CTSAATDTQYF
.	TRBV20-1	TRBD1	TRBJ1-6	TGCAGTGCTACTTACGGGACAGACGACTCACCCCTCCACTTT	CSATYGTDDSPLHF
few	TRBV24-1	.	TRBJ2-2	TGTGCCACCAGTGATCCCCGGGACTCACGTGCGTACACCGGGGAGCTGTTTTTT	CATSDPRDSRAYTGELFF
many	TRBV20-1	TRBD1	TRBJ1-1	TGCAGTGCTAGCCTTGGTAGGGGGCTCAACACTGAAGCTTTCTTT	CSASLGRGLNTEAFF
.	TRBV6-5	TRBD2	TRBJ2-2	TGTGCCAGCAGGGCTAGCGGGTCGAACACCGGGGAGCTGTTTTTT	CASRASGSNTGELFF
many	TRBV5-1	TRBD2	TRBJ2-3	TGCGCCAGCAGCGCTCTAGCGGGAGGGACTAGCACAGATACGCAGTATTTT	CASSALAGGTSTDTQYF
many	TRBV5-6	.	TRBJ2-1	TGTGCCAGCAGCCGACAGGGAGGATCTGAGCAGTTCTTC	CASSRQGGSEQFF
.	TRBV20-1	.	TRBJ2-3	TGCAGTGCTAGGACAGCCCCCACAGATACGCAGTATTTT	CSARTAPTDTQYF
.	TRBV25-1	.	TRBJ2-1	TGTGCCAGCCTTTTGGGCAATGAGCAGTTCTTC	CASLLGNEQFF
many	TRBV5-1	.	TRBJ1-6	TGCGCCAGCAGCTTGTCCGGGAAGGGTTCACCCCTCCACTTT	CASSLSGKGSPLHF
many	TRBV7-8	TRBD2	TRBJ2-1	TGTGCCAGCGACTTCTCCGGGACTAGCGGAATCAATGAGCAGTTCTTC	CASDFSGTSGINEQFF
few	TRBV30	.	TRBJ2-1	TGTGCCTGGGGACTAACCACAAATGAGCAGTTCTTC	CAWGLTTNEQFF
few	TRBV30	TRBD1	TRBJ2-3	TGTGCCTGGAGTACCGGGACAGCTACAGATACGCAGTATTTT	CAWSTGTATDTQYF
many	TRBV6-5	.	TRBJ2-1	TGTGCCAGCAGTTCTGCACCCGTTTACAATGAGCAGTTCTTC	CASSSAPVYNEQFF
few	TRBV7-9	.	TRBJ2-1	TGTGCCAGCAGCTTAGGGAGGGAAAATGAGCAGTTCTTC	CASSLGRENEQFF
once	TRBV11-2	.	TRBJ2-1	TGTGCCAGCAGCTTAGGCCCAGGCCCACGGCGGTACAATGAGCAGTTCTTC	CASSLGPGPRRYNEQFF
.	TRBV20-1	.	TRBJ1-4	TGCAGTGCTAGAGTCGATAGGGGCGATGAAAAACTGTTTTTT	CSARVDRGDEKLFF
many	TRBV5-1	.	TRBJ2-3	TGCGCCAGCAGCTTGTTTTTACGGGCAGATACGCAGTATTTT	CASSLFLRADTQYF
many	TRBV10-3	.	TRBJ2-3	TGTGCCATCAGTGGACCAGGGACTAGCACAGATACGCAGTATTTT	CAISGPGTSTDTQYF